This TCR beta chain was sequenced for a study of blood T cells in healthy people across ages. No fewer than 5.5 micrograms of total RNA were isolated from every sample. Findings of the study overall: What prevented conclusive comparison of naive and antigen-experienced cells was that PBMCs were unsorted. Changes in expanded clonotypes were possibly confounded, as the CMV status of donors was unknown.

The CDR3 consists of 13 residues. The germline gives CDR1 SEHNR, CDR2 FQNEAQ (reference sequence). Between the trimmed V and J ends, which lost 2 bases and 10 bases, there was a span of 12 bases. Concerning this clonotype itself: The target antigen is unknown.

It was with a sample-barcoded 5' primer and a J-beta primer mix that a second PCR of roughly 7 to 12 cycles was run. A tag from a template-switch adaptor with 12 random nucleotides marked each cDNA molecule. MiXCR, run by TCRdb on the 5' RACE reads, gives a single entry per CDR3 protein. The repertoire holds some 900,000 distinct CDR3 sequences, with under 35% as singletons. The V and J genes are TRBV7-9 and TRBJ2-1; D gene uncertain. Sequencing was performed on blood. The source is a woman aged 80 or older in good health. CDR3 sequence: CASSLNALREQFF. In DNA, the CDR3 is TGTGCCAGCAGCTTAAACGCCCTAAGGGAGCAGTTCTTC.